These 17 T cell receptor beta chains were all obtained from the same sample, sequenced in a study of cytomegalovirus exposure and HLA in healthy donors. Repertoires were generated with immunoSEQ multiplex PCR, while TCRdb's copy carries only in-frame clones and drops some. The sample shows fewer than 150,000 clones, 80% to 90% of them seen only once. The source material was PBMCs. These receptors were taken from a woman aged 18-29 years in good health and CMV-seropositive.

The V gene is TRBV28, the J gene TRBJ1-2, with D tentatively TRBD1 (6 bases). The germline CDR1 and CDR2 sequences are MDHEN and SYDVKM. Trimming removed 5 bases at V and 8 bases at J, with 24 bases between. This CDR3 has 16 amino acids. The CDR3 loop is CASSHGDGGQLYGYTF. The CDR3 region has the DNA TGTGCCAGCAGTCACGGGGACGGGGGGCAATTATACGGCTACACCTTC.

In this sample, this clone turned up a few times. The chain employs TRBV2 and TRBJ1-1; D unclear. The germline V and J ends were trimmed by 4 bases and 4 bases, with 7 bases remaining between them. The CDR3 is 12 amino acids. Germline V CDR1 and CDR2: SNHLY, FYNNEI. CDR3 residues: CASSGEGTEAFF. CDR3 nucleotides: TGTGCCAGCAGTGGGGAGGGCACTGAAGCTTTCTTT.

The rearrangement uses TRBV19 and TRBJ1-2, with D maybe TRBD1 (5 bases). Trimming removed 6 bases from V and 8 bases from J, with 16 bases in between. CDR1 is LNHDA and CDR2 is SQIVND in the germline V gene (reference sequence). This CDR3 has 13 residues. The CDR3, as DNA: TGTGCCAGTAGAAATCGGGGGAAGGAAGGCTACACCTTC. Protein: CASRNRGKEGYTF.

J is TRBJ2-7 and V is TRBV25-1; D is ambiguous. From germline, CDR1 is MGHDK and CDR2 SYGVNS. V was cut by 2 bases and J by 5 bases, with 4 bases left in between. CDR3 length: 11 amino acids. The CDR3 spells CASSERNEQYF. The CDR3 DNA sequence: TGTGCCAGCAGTGAACGTAACGAGCAGTACTTC.

This chain links TRBV14 with TRBJ2-3; TRBD1 aligns across 8 bases. This CDR3 comprises 14 residues. J was trimmed by 10 bases and V by 6 bases; bases with no gene match: 12. CDR1 and CDR2 from the germline V gene are SGHDN and FVKESK. The CDR3 spells CASSQPGTGVSQYF. The CDR3 region has the DNA TGTGCCAGCAGTCAACCCGGGACAGGCGTTTCGCAGTATTTT. Combining the CDR3 with reference TRBV14 and TRBJ2-3 gives the whole variable domain EAGVTQFPSHSVIEKGQTVTLRCDPISGHDNLYWYRRVMGKEIKFLLHFVKESKQDESGMPNNRFLAERTGGTYSTLKVQPAELEDSGVYFCASSQPGTGVSQYFGPGTRLTVL.

CDR3 nucleotide sequence: TGTGCCAGCAGCGTAGGAAGCGGGAGTTTGAAAGAGACCCAGTACTTC. It specifies CASSVGSGSLKETQYF. The chain carries TRBV9 and TRBJ2-5, with 8 bases that match TRBD2. Germline V gene sequence: CDR1 SGDLS, CDR2 YYNGEE. Unmatched junction bases numbered 7, after V lost 0 bases and J lost 3 bases. The CDR3 has 16 amino acids.

This clone was seen a handful of times. V gene TRBV7-9 combines with J gene TRBJ1-5, with D unclear. Trimming cost V 8 bases and J 8 bases, with 4 bases left between them. The CDR3 consists of 9 residues. Germline V CDR1 and CDR2: SEHNR, FQNEAQ (reference sequence). In DNA, the CDR3 is TGTGCCAGCCCCGAGCCCCAGCATTTT. It codes for CASPEPQHF.

The chain couples TRBV28 to TRBJ1-2; perhaps TRBD1 as D (6 bases). The V end was cut by 6 bases, the J end by 4 bases, with 12 bases between. This CDR3 comprises 13 residues. Per germline, CDR1 MDHEN and CDR2 SYDVKM. CDR3 nucleotide sequence: TGTGCCAGCAGAGAGACAGGCGTCTATGGCTACACCTTC. Its protein product is CASRETGVYGYTF.

The count of this clone is one. This chain connects TRBV18 to TRBJ1-3, with D tentatively TRBD1 (5 bases). The CDR3 is 16 amino acids. Trimming stripped 3 bases from V and 0 bases from J, with 12 bases between. The V gene's germline CDR1 is KGHSH and CDR2 LQKENI. The CDR3 sequence: CASSPNRQSSGNTIYF. The CDR3 DNA sequence: TGTGCCAGCTCACCCAATAGACAGAGCTCTGGAAACACCATATATTTT.

The chain combines TRBV28 with TRBJ2-5; D unclear. Trimming shortened V by 6 bases and J by 2 bases, and 7 bases separated the two germline ends. Germline-derived CDR1 and CDR2 are MDHEN and SYDVKM. The CDR3 totals 12 residues. CDR3 in amino acids: CASRRLQETQYF. CDR3 DNA sequence: TGTGCCAGCAGAAGACTTCAAGAGACCCAGTACTTC.

The chain is built from TRBV7-3 and TRBJ1-2; a possible D gene is TRBD1 (5 bases). Germline V CDR1 and CDR2: SGHTA, FQGTGA. V was cut by 6 bases and J by 7 bases, with 18 bases left in between. CDR3 length equals 14 residues. CDR3 amino acids: CASSLVGTGFGYTF. The CDR3 nucleotides read TGTGCCAGCAGTCTCGTGGGGACTGGTTTTGGCTACACCTTC. The full variable domain, in which reference TRBV7-3 and TRBJ1-2 provide the parts outside the CDR3, is GAGVSQTPSNKVTEKGKYVELRCDPISGHTALYWYRQSLGQGPEFLIYFQGTGAADDSGLPNDRFFAVRPEGSVSTLKIQRTERGDSAVYLCASSLVGTGFGYTFGSGTRLTVV.

V is TRBV4-2 and J is TRBJ2-7; TRBD1 agrees at 12 bases. The CDR3 is made up of 15 amino acids. The J segment lost 5 bases and the V segment lost 0 bases, leaving 2 bases of the junction unmatched. In germline, CDR1 is LGHNA, CDR2 YNFKEQ. CDR3 in DNA: TGTGCCAGCAGCCAAGAGGGGACAGGGGGCAACGAGCAGTACTTC. Translating gives CASSQEGTGGNEQYF.

The chain combines TRBV5-3 with TRBJ2-7; perhaps TRBD2 as D (5 bases). TRBV5-3 is reported as an ORF; its role is uncertain. The CDR3 extends over 14 amino acids. The V gene lost 0 bases and the J gene lost 0 bases, with 7 bases spanning the gap. The CDR3 loop reads CARSLGRDSYEQYF. The DNA of the CDR3 is TGTGCCAGAAGCTTGGGACGGGACTCCTACGAGCAGTACTTC.

The chain joins TRBV7-3 to TRBJ2-7; 9 nucleotides align to TRBD1. Trimming at V came to 0 bases and at J to 4 bases, leaving 4 bases not matched to a gene. The CDR3 has 15 amino acids. Germline loops: CDR1 SGHTA, CDR2 FQGTGA. The CDR3 spells CASSLTGTGIYEQYF. Here the CDR3 DNA reads TGTGCCAGCAGCTTAACGGGGACAGGGATTTACGAGCAGTACTTC.

The chain carries TRBV27 and TRBJ2-3; possible D gene TRBD2, 6 bases. The CDR3 totals 14 residues. Germline V CDR1 and CDR2: MNHEY, SMNVEV (reference sequence). V was pared by 8 bases and J by 2 bases, with 14 bases between. This CDR3 reads CASGRDWDTDTQYF. The CDR3 DNA sequence: TGTGCCAGCGGCCGGGACTGGGACACAGATACGCAGTATTTT.

The chain uses TRBV28 and TRBJ2-7, with 8 bases matching TRBD2. Germline loops: CDR1 MDHEN, CDR2 SYDVKM. CDR3 length equals 11 residues. J was trimmed by 7 bases and V by 7 bases; bases with no gene match: 3. The CDR3 loop is CASIRGGEQYF. The CDR3 coding sequence is TGTGCCAGCATCCGCGGGGGGGAGCAGTACTTC.

The chain combines TRBV28 with TRBJ2-7; D unclear. The CDR3 is made up of 13 amino acids. The germline CDR1 and CDR2 sequences are MDHEN and SYDVKM. V was shortened by 6 bases and J by 2 bases, with 11 bases between the two germline ends. The CDR3 region is CASRSPGPYEQYF. Written as DNA, the CDR3 is TGTGCCAGCAGATCTCCGGGTCCCTACGAGCAGTACTTC.